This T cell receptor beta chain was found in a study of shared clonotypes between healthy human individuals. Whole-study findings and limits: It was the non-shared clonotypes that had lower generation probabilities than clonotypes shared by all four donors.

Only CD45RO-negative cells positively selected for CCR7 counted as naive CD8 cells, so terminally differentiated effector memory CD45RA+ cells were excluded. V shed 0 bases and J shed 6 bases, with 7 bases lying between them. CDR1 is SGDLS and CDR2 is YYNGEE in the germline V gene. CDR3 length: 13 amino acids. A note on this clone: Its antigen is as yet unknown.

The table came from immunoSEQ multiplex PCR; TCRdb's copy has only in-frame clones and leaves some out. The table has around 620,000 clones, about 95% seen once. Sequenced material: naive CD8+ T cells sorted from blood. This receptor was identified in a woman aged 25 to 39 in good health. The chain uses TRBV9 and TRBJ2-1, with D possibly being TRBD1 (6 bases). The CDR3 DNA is TGTGCCAGCAGCGTAGCACAGGGCAATGAGCAGTTCTTC. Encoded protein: CASSVAQGNEQFF.